These 13 T cell receptor beta chains were sequenced from one sample in a study of T cell responses to AZD1222 COVID-19 vaccine. Method: immunoSEQ multiplex PCR; TCRdb's copy keeps in-frame clones and lacks some. The table records some 170,000 clones, around 89% of them present only once. The source was peripheral blood, collected 28 days after the second dose of the MenACWY control vaccine. The receptors were sampled from an adult who received the MenACWY meningococcal vaccine as a control.

The chain employs TRBV4-3 and TRBJ2-1, with D perhaps matching TRBD1 (6 bases). V was clipped by 1 base and J by 12 bases, with 16 bases between them. CDR1 is LGHNA and CDR2 is YSLEER in the germline V gene. The CDR3 has 14 residues. CDR3 bases: TGCGCCAGCAGCCAAGGGACCAGGGGCCTTGGGCAGTTCTTC. Its translation is CASSQGTRGLGQFF.

The J gene is TRBJ1-2, the V gene TRBV18; TRBD1 aligns across 10 bases. Germline V gene data show CDR1 as KGHSH and CDR2 as LQKENI. With 3 bases clipped from V and 5 bases from J, the junction kept 6 bases outside the gene matches. The CDR3 is made up of 15 amino acids. CDR3 bases: TGTGCCAGCTCACCGTTGACAGGGGGCGCATATGGCTACACCTTC. Translation: CASSPLTGGAYGYTF.

The chain recombines TRBV7-9 with TRBJ1-2; a possible D gene is TRBD1 (6 bases). The CDR3 is 12 amino acids. The V end was cut by 1 base, the J end by 8 bases, with 8 bases between. Looked up from germline, CDR1 is SEHNR and CDR2 is FQNEAQ (reference sequence). The CDR3 here is CASSLEQGGYTF. The CDR3 nucleotides are TGTGCCAGCAGCTTAGAACAGGGAGGCTACACCTTC.

The count of this clone is one. The chain is built from TRBV4-3 and TRBJ2-1; no clear D gene. Germline values: CDR1 LGHNA, CDR2 YSLEER. V was shortened by 1 base and J by 3 bases, with 10 bases between the two germline ends. The CDR3 extends over 15 amino acids. The CDR3 loop reads CASSQGIALYNEQFF. The DNA for the CDR3 is TGCGCCAGCAGCCAAGGGATCGCCCTCTACAATGAGCAGTTCTTC.

The rearrangement uses TRBV14 and TRBJ1-2; no reliable D call. The CDR3 extends over 14 amino acids. Germline assignment: CDR1 SGHDN and CDR2 FVKESK. The germline V and J ends were trimmed by 1 base and 7 bases, with 13 bases remaining between them. For the CDR3, the DNA is TGTGCCAGCAGCCAAGCCCCTAGACGAGGTGGCTACACCTTC. The encoded protein is CASSQAPRRGGYTF.

The chain links TRBV10-3 to TRBJ2-2; a possible D gene is TRBD2 (5 bases). The CDR3 covers 13 residues. Germline V gene lookup returns CDR1 ENHRY and CDR2 SYGVKD. Trimming shortened V by 9 bases and J by 7 bases, and 15 bases separated the two germline ends. CDR3 sequence: CAIDGPEGGELFF. The CDR3 bases are TGTGCCATTGACGGACCCGAGGGCGGGGAGCTGTTTTTT.

V usage is TRBV15 and J usage is TRBJ2-1, with TRBD2 matching over 7 bases. The germline CDR1 and CDR2 sequences are LNHNV and YYDKDF (reference sequence). This CDR3 is 12 amino acids long. The trim removed 8 bases at V and 7 bases at J, leaving 5 bases unmatched. CDR3 nucleotides: TGTGCCACCCGGGGGGTCTGGAATGAGCAGTTCTTC. Encoded protein: CATRGVWNEQFF.

This clone has only a few counts. The chain joins TRBV7-9 to TRBJ2-7; D is ambiguous. CDR1 and CDR2 from the germline V gene are SEHNR and FQNEAQ (reference sequence). V was clipped by 5 bases and J by 4 bases, with 9 bases between them. The CDR3 consists of 12 residues. The DNA for the CDR3 is TGTGCCAGCAGCCCCTCTGGGTACGAGCAGTACTTC. This sequence encodes CASSPSGYEQYF.

This chain connects TRBV29-1 to TRBJ2-4; 10 bases line up with TRBD2. Germline CDR1 and CDR2: SQVTM and ANQGSEA. The CDR3 loop spans 13 amino acids. Trimming cost V 7 bases and J 6 bases; bases outside gene matches: 6. CDR3 bases: TGCAGCGCCACTAGCGGGATTGGAAACATTCAGTACTTC. This encodes CSATSGIGNIQYF.

This clone has only a few counts. The chain joins TRBV10-1 to TRBJ2-5; TRBD2 matches at 9 bases. Germline V gene lookup returns CDR1 WNHNN and CDR2 SYGVQD (reference sequence). The CDR3 consists of 18 residues. The J segment lost 4 bases and the V segment lost 7 bases, leaving 19 bases of the junction unmatched. CDR3 loop: CASTLFKSLAGRGETQYF. In DNA form, the CDR3 reads TGCGCCAGCACCCTCTTCAAGAGTCTAGCGGGGCGGGGAGAGACCCAGTACTTC.

The CDR3, as DNA: TGTGCCAGCAGCAACCGGGGCGAAAACACCATATATTTT. It codes for CASSNRGENTIYF. The J gene is TRBJ1-3, the V gene TRBV3-1 (or the pseudogene TRBV3-2); D is possibly TRBD1 (5 bases). Germline CDR1 reads LGHDT; CDR2 reads YNNKEL (reference sequence). The CDR3 consists of 13 residues. The germline V and J ends were trimmed by 5 bases and 6 bases, with 11 bases remaining between them.

In this sample, this clone turned up once. The V and J genes are TRBV19 and TRBJ2-6; D remains unclear. The V end lost 8 bases, the J end lost 2 bases, and 13 bases lay between the germline ends. Germline-derived CDR1 and CDR2 are LNHDA and SQIVND (reference sequence). There are 15 residues in the CDR3. Here the CDR3 reads CASAILKPGANVLTF. The CDR3 nucleotides are TGTGCCAGTGCCATCTTGAAACCTGGGGCCAACGTCCTGACTTTC.

The rearrangement links TRBV28 to TRBJ2-2; D tentatively reads TRBD1 or TRBD2 (5 bases each). The CDR3 has 16 residues. The germline V gene has CDR1 MDHEN and CDR2 SYDVKM. The V and J ends lost 4 bases and 5 bases respectively, with 17 bases between them. The CDR3 bases are TGTGCCAGCAGTTCCGGGTCGTTTGGGGGAACCGGGGAGCTGTTTTTT. This codes for CASSSGSFGGTGELFF.